A selection of T cell receptor beta chains follows, all from one sample in a study of stem cell transplantation in POMP-related autoinflammatory disease. Produced via immunoSEQ multiplex PCR; TCRdb's table is partial and in-frame only. Of about 8,900 clones listed, roughly nine tenths were seen once; the top ten hold about 2.9%. The source material was CD8+ T cells from PBMCs, sampled before stem cell transplantation. Source of these receptors: a human donor with POMP-related autoinflammation and immune dysregulation (PRAID). Each CDR3 is given with its conserved first and last residue.

v_gene	j_gene	CDR3aa
TRBV13	TRBJ1-3	CASSLGGNTIYF
TRBV4-1	TRBJ1-2	CASSQDRNNYGYTF
TRBV4-1	TRBJ2-4	CASSRGLVKNIQYF
TRBV27	TRBJ2-7	CASSPTDGYEQYF
TRBV9	TRBJ2-5	CASSVGGAQETQYF
TRBV2	TRBJ2-7	CASSLSYEQYF
TRBV9	TRBJ2-7	CASSVGNRDYEQYF
TRBV5-5	TRBJ2-1	CASSLEAGSYNEQFF
TRBV4-1	TRBJ1-1	CASSQDSGSTEAFF
TRBV6-1	TRBJ2-3	CASSEWGAGSTDTQYF
TRBV28	TRBJ1-5	CASTRWVGTGSNQPQHF
TRBV19	TRBJ1-4	CASRRRDATNEKLFF
TRBV5-1	TRBJ2-3	CASSSPIKAGGTDTQYF
TRBV19	TRBJ2-6	CASSHPAGRANVLTF
TRBV7-9	TRBJ1-4	CASSLLGQGAEKLFF
TRBV19	TRBJ1-3	CASSQDVSSGNTIYF
TRBV4-2	TRBJ2-1	CASSQEVLEGYNEQFF
TRBV5-4	TRBJ2-1	CASSNQGQGDNEQFF
TRBV6-5	TRBJ2-2	CASSYTGAGTGELFF
TRBV6-6	TRBJ2-3	CASSPQYF
TRBV19	TRBJ1-2	CATHGFSAGYTF
TRBV18	TRBJ2-1	CASSRQAESYNEQFF
TRBV27	TRBJ2-7	CASASGESSYEQYF
TRBV7-9	TRBJ1-1	CASSYEIEAFF
TRBV11-2	TRBJ1-3	CASSLLFPDSGNTIYF
TRBV4-1	TRBJ2-7	CASSQEPGLAGEQYF
TRBV28	TRBJ1-4	CASSLYPLNEAATNEKLFF
TRBV28	TRBJ1-2	CASSHLRTGEGYTF
TRBV19	TRBJ1-1	CASSLGTEAFF
TRBV18	TRBJ2-1	CASSPPRYNEQFF
TRBV19	TRBJ1-2	CASIADRAEEDYGYTF
TRBV6-1	TRBJ1-5	CASSEARRGNQPQHF
TRBV10-3	TRBJ1-2	CAISETGGGGYTF
TRBV21-1	TRBJ1-5	CASSLWGGRNQPQHF
TRBV7-6	TRBJ2-1	CASSLRAGGTPGQFF
TRBV27	TRBJ2-7	CASSLSRRGDGAYEQYF
TRBV11-2	TRBJ2-7	CASSLGSSEQYF
TRBV28	TRBJ2-5	CASSSAGGRETQYF
TRBV9	TRBJ2-2	CASSPGNGELFF
TRBV29-1	TRBJ1-1	CSVELRKKTEAFF
TRBV4-1	TRBJ2-3	CASSQDDRVGTDTQYF
TRBV5-1	TRBJ2-1	CASSKTGVTYNEQFF
TRBV29-1	TRBJ2-5	CSVDFDRVGQETQYF
TRBV5-1	TRBJ1-1	CASSLGQGGYTEAFF
TRBV9	TRBJ2-2	CASSVGQGAINTGELFF
TRBV10-3	TRBJ2-7	CAISSSGEPTYEQYF
TRBV28	TRBJ1-2	CASSSEGIGYGYTF
TRBV5-6	TRBJ2-3	CASLRGYTDTQYF
TRBV30	TRBJ2-1	CAWSPLVPEQFF